This T cell receptor (beta chain) was observed in a study of identical twins. The CDR3 contains 12 residues. V lost 2 bases, J lost 7 bases, and 6 bases lay in between. Germline V gene lookup returns CDR1 MNHEY and CDR2 SVGAGI. TCRdb independently ran MiXCR on the 5' RACE reads; one entry per CDR3 protein. This sample has roughly 240,000 distinct CDR3 sequences, with 6% to 8% found just once. These data also formed part of another study, on yellow fever vaccine responses in identical twins.

The chain couples TRBV6-5 to TRBJ2-1; D gene uncertain. Sequenced input: CD8+ T cells sorted from blood. This TCR came from a woman aged 18-29 years in good health. The CDR3 region is CASSYLGNEQFF. In nucleotides, the CDR3 is TGTGCCAGCAGTTACCTAGGGAATGAGCAGTTCTTC.